The 16 T cell receptor beta chains in this list originate from one sample, sequenced in a study of shared clonotypes between healthy human individuals. Repertoires were generated with immunoSEQ multiplex PCR, while TCRdb's copy carries only in-frame clones and drops some. There are 1,500,000 or so clones in the sample; around 97% occur only once, and about 1% lies in the top ten. The sample comprised naive CD4+ T cells sorted from blood. Subset defined: CD45RA+ positively selected. Receptors were obtained from a man aged 25 to 45 in good health.

V and J are TRBV29-1 and TRBJ2-5, with D unclear. Germline CDR1 reads SQVTM; CDR2 reads ANQGSEA. The CDR3 length is 13 residues. DNA of the CDR3: TGCAGTGTGACGTTCGGATTGGGAGAGACCCAGTACTTC. This gives the protein CSVTFGLGETQYF.

The chain links TRBV7-9 to TRBJ2-7, with D possibly matching TRBD2 (6 bases). Germline CDR1 is SEHNR and CDR2 is FQNEAQ (reference sequence). Trimming took off 0 bases at V and 7 bases at J, with 13 bases between the two ends. The CDR3 sequence is 14 residues long. The CDR3 is CASSLAQGLAEQYF. The CDR3 nucleotides are TGTGCCAGCAGCTTAGCGCAGGGACTTGCGGAGCAGTACTTC.

V gene TRBV5-8 combines with J gene TRBJ2-5; D is perhaps TRBD1 (5 bases). CDR1 and CDR2 (germline): SGHTS, YDEGEE. The CDR3 is 14 residues long. Trimming stripped 4 bases from V and 7 bases from J, with 17 bases between. For the CDR3, the DNA is TGTGCCAGCAGCCTTGACAGTTCAAGAGGGACCCAGTACTTC. Translating gives CASSLDSSRGTQYF. Combining the CDR3 with reference TRBV5-8 and TRBJ2-5 gives the whole variable domain EAGVTQSPTHLIKTRGQQATLRCSPISGHTSVYWYQQALGLGLQFLLWYDEGEERNRGNFPPRFSGRQFPNYSSELNVNALELEDSALYLCASSLDSSRGTQYFGPGTRLLVL.

This clone was seen just once. The chain uses TRBV11-2 and TRBJ2-2; D is tentatively TRBD1 or TRBD2 (6 bases each). Germline-derived CDR1 and CDR2 are SGHAT and FQNNGV. The CDR3 runs to 15 residues. The V gene lost 5 bases and the J gene lost 2 bases, with 12 bases spanning the gap. For the CDR3, the DNA is TGTGCCAGCAGCCGACAGGACTACAACACCGGGGAGCTGTTTTTT. Protein: CASSRQDYNTGELFF.

The chain couples TRBV9 to TRBJ1-5; D is possibly TRBD1 (5 bases). V dropped 7 bases and J dropped 2 bases, with 16 bases sitting between them. The CDR3 is made up of 15 amino acids. Germline CDR1 is SGDLS and CDR2 is YYNGEE. The CDR3 DNA is TGTGCCAGCGATTGCCGGGACCGGTGCAATCAGCCCCAGCATTTT. Residues: CASDCRDRCNQPQHF.

J is TRBJ2-5 and V is TRBV25-1, with D maybe TRBD1 (6 bases). The CDR3 totals 15 residues. Trimming pared 4 bases from V and 4 bases from J, leaving 16 bases between. CDR1 MGHDK and CDR2 SYGVNS come from the germline V gene. The CDR3 region is CASSALGGVRETQYF. The CDR3 DNA sequence: TGTGCCAGCAGTGCCTTAGGGGGAGTCAGAGAGACCCAGTACTTC. The variable domain in full, completed from reference TRBV25-1 and TRBJ2-5, reads EADIYQTPRYLVIGTGKKITLECSQTMGHDKMYWYQQDPGMELHLIHYSYGVNSTEKGDLSSESTVSRIRTEHFPLTLESARPSHTSQYLCASSALGGVRETQYFGPGTRLLVL.

This clone is a singleton in its sample. The CDR3 reads CASSLGLQMSSYEQYF. CDR3 DNA sequence: TGTGCCAGCAGCTTAGGGCTCCAGATGAGCTCCTACGAGCAGTACTTC. The chain joins TRBV11-2 to TRBJ2-7, with D hard to call. This CDR3 has 16 amino acids. Germline V lookup: CDR1 SGHAT, CDR2 FQNNGV. Between the trimmed V and J ends, which lost 1 base and 0 bases, there was a span of 13 bases.

V usage is TRBV6-6 and J usage is TRBJ2-2; 7 bases are shared with TRBD2. The germline V gene has CDR1 MNHNY and CDR2 SVGAGI (reference sequence). CDR3 length equals 15 residues. The V and J ends lost 9 bases and 4 bases, in that order; junction bases with no gene match: 11. CDR3 nucleotides: TGTGCCAGTGGACTAGAATGGCTCGGCACCGGGGAGCTGTTTTTT. This translates into CASGLEWLGTGELFF.

The chain joins TRBV19 to TRBJ2-1; tentatively, D is TRBD1 (5 bases). The CDR3 extends over 16 amino acids. Deletions cut 3 bases from V and 6 bases from J, with 18 bases between. Germline CDR1 LNHDA, CDR2 SQIVND (reference sequence). This CDR3 is CASSMRLGQGSNEQFF. CDR3 DNA sequence: TGTGCCAGTAGTATGAGGTTGGGGCAGGGCAGCAATGAGCAGTTCTTC.

J is TRBJ2-7 and V is TRBV10-3; 10 bases line up with TRBD1. V shed 6 bases and J 2 bases; nucleotides not matched to a gene: 4. From germline, CDR1 is ENHRY and CDR2 SYGVKD. CDR3 length: 14 residues. The CDR3 DNA follows: TGTGCCATCAGCCGCGGGACAGGGGCCTACGAGCAGTACTTC. Encoded protein: CAISRGTGAYEQYF.

The chain is built from TRBV7-8 and TRBJ2-1, with D maybe TRBD1 (5 bases). The germline V gene encodes CDR1 SGHVS and CDR2 FQNEAQ. This CDR3 is built from 16 residues. Trimming took off 3 bases at V and 2 bases at J, with 14 bases between the two ends. The CDR3 DNA is TGTGCCAGCAGCTTCTCCAGGGTTCTAGCCTACAATGAGCAGTTCTTC. Translating it yields CASSFSRVLAYNEQFF.

This clone was counted a single time. The sample carries other DNA sequences with the same CDR3. The chain has TRBV27 and TRBJ2-5; D is uncertain. CDR3 length: 13 amino acids. Trimming took off 2 bases at V and 0 bases at J, with 4 bases between the two ends. The germline V gene encodes CDR1 MNHEY and CDR2 SMNVEV (reference sequence). The CDR3 DNA reads TGTGCCAGCAGTTTACGCAACCAAGAGACCCAGTACTTC. As protein: CASSLRNQETQYF.

As regards this clone: Other DNA sequences within the sample encode an identical CDR3. V and J are TRBV5-1 and TRBJ2-5; D is undetermined. CDR1 is SGHRS and CDR2 is YFSETQ in the germline V gene. This CDR3 comprises 13 residues. The V end lost 0 bases, the J end lost 3 bases, and 6 bases lay between the germline ends. CDR3 loop: CASSLGAEETQYF. The CDR3 DNA reads TGCGCCAGCAGCTTGGGAGCTGAAGAGACCCAGTACTTC.

The CDR3 sequence is CASSDRGIADEQYF. The CDR3 DNA sequence: TGCGCCAGCAGTGATAGGGGTATCGCTGACGAGCAGTACTTC. This chain connects TRBV10-2 to TRBJ2-7; the D gene is possibly TRBD1 (5 bases). The ends were cut back, 3 bases at V and 5 bases at J, with 14 bases in the middle. CDR3 length: 14 residues. The V gene's germline CDR1 is WSHSY and CDR2 SAAADI.

The chain joins TRBV7-9 to TRBJ2-6; 9 bases are a match to TRBD1. The CDR3 contains 18 residues. The V gene end was trimmed by 3 bases and the J gene end by 0 bases; junction bases not matched to a gene: 6. In germline, CDR1 is SEHNR, CDR2 FQNEAQ (reference sequence). The DNA for the CDR3 is TGTGCCAGCAGCTTTATGGGACAGGGACGCTCTGGGGCCAACGTCCTGACTTTC. Its protein is CASSFMGQGRSGANVLTF.

The gene calls are TRBV19 and TRBJ1-2; unclear D gene. This CDR3 has 13 residues. CDR1 and CDR2 from the germline V gene are LNHDA and SQIVND (reference sequence). Trimming removed 4 bases at V and 6 bases at J, with 12 bases between. CDR3 in DNA: TGTGCCAGTAGTAGAGACGGACGGGATGGCTACACCTTC. Translation gives CASSRDGRDGYTF.